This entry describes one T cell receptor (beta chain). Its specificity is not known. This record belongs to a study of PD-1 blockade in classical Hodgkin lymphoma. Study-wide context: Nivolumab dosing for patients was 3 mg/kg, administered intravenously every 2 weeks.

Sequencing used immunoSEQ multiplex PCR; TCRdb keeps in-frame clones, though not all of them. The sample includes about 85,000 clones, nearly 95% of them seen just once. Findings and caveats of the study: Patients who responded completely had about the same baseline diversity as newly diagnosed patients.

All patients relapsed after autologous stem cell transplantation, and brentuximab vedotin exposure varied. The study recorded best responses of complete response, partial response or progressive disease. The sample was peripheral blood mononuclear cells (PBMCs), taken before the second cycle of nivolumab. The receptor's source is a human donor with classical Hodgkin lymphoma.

CDR3 region: CAWSAGWAGNEKLFF. The CDR3 DNA sequence: TGTGCCTGGAGTGCCGGTTGGGCGGGCAATGAAAAACTGTTTTTT. The chain couples TRBV30 to TRBJ1-4; D unresolved. Germline loops: CDR1 GTSNPN, CDR2 SVGIG (reference sequence). V was trimmed by 1 base and J by 5 bases, leaving 14 bases between them. This CDR3 comprises 15 residues.